The 10 T cell receptor beta chains listed next were all sequenced from one sample in a study of monozygotic twins with inflammatory bowel disease. TCRdb derives one entry per CDR3 protein from the 5' RACE reads, leaving out DNA. Its listing shows 210,000 or so distinct CDR3 sequences. The source material was blood. These receptors were obtained from a human donor with ulcerative colitis or Crohn's disease, or a healthy co-twin of an affected twin (not recorded which).

The gene calls are TRBV15 and TRBJ2-7; TCRdb picks TRBD1, but there is no DNA to check that call. Germline V gives CDR1 LNHNV, CDR2 YYDKDF (reference sequence). The CDR3 contains 20 residues. CDR3 protein: CATSSGGLRTGTTLSYEQYF. The variable domain in full, with the rest retrieved from reference TRBV15 and TRBJ2-7, is DAMVIQNPRYQVTQFGKPVTLSCSQTLNHNVMYWYQQKSSQAPKLLFHYYDKDFNNEADTPDNFQSRRPNTSFCFLDIRSPGLGDTAMYLCATSSGGLRTGTTLSYEQYFGPGTRLTVT.

The genes are TRBV11-2 and TRBJ2-5; the TRBD2 assignment by TCRdb is unverifiable without DNA. This CDR3 comprises 13 residues. Germline-derived CDR1 and CDR2 are SGHAT and FQNNGV. The CDR3 protein is CASSFSGSETQYF.

The chain joins TRBV10-3 to TRBJ2-5; TCRdb returns TRBD1, unconfirmable since there is no DNA. The germline CDR1 and CDR2 sequences are ENHRY and SYGVKD. This CDR3 is 16 amino acids long. The CDR3: CAISGLGTGRSKTQYF.

The chain carries TRBV29-1 and TRBJ2-1; TCRdb's D gene call, TRBD2, goes unchecked for lack of DNA. In germline, CDR1 is SQVTM, CDR2 ANQGSEA. The CDR3 has 13 residues. CDR3 sequence: CSVDGRFPNEQFF.

The rearrangement joins TRBV24-1 to TRBJ1-1; without DNA, the TCRdb call of TRBD1 cannot be checked. In germline, CDR1 is KGHDR, CDR2 SFDVKD. CDR3 size: 15 residues. CDR3 region: CATSDPRTGDTEAFF.

The chain couples TRBV30 to TRBJ1-2; TCRdb outputs TRBD1, but without DNA this stays unchecked. The CDR3 extends over 13 amino acids. The germline gives CDR1 GTSNPN, CDR2 SVGIG (reference sequence). The CDR3 protein is CASPGRSNYGYTF. Full variable domain (outside the CDR3, taken from reference TRBV30 and TRBJ1-2): SQTIHQWPATLVQPVGSPLSLECTVEGTSNPNLYWYRQAAGRGLQLLFYSVGIGQISSEVPQNLSASRPQDRQFILSSKKLLLSDSGFYLCASPGRSNYGYTFGSGTRLTVV.

The genes are TRBV5-1 and TRBJ2-2; the D call of TRBD1 rests on TCRdb alone, since no DNA is present to check it. Germline V lookup: CDR1 SGHRS, CDR2 YFSETQ. The CDR3 has 14 residues. CDR3 amino acids: CASSSIDRPGELFF. Supplemented by reference TRBV5-1 and TRBJ2-2, the full variable domain reads KAGVTQTPRYLIKTRGQQVTLSCSPISGHRSVSWYQQTPGQGLQFLFEYFSETQRNKGNFPGRFSGRQFSNSRSEMNVSTLELGDSALYLCASSSIDRPGELFFGEGSRLTVL.

The V and J genes are TRBV5-1 and TRBJ2-3; TCRdb's D call, TRBD2, is unchecked because there is no DNA. The CDR3 loop spans 15 amino acids. Germline CDR1 and CDR2: SGHRS and YFSETQ. CDR3 protein: CASSSDYLTTDTQYF.

The J gene is TRBJ1-1, the V gene TRBV6-6; TCRdb calls TRBD1, which cannot be checked without DNA. Germline V gene sequence: CDR1 MNHNY, CDR2 SVGAGI (reference sequence). The CDR3 sequence is 13 residues long. This CDR3 reads CASSPRGNTEAFF.

The gene calls are TRBV6-5 and TRBJ1-1; absent DNA, TCRdb's TRBD1 call cannot be checked. This CDR3 spans 12 amino acids. Germline CDR1 and CDR2: MNHEY and SVGAGI. This CDR3 reads CASSKGYGEAFF.